The 14 T cell receptor beta chains below were found in one sample sequenced in a study of T cell responses to AZD1222 COVID-19 vaccine. Profiling relied on immunoSEQ multiplex PCR, and the TCRdb table lists in-frame clones only, not all of them. The profile shows some 73,000 clones, roughly 87% of them singletons. The material was peripheral blood, obtained 28 days after the second AZD1222 dose. All receptors come from an adult who received the AZD1222 COVID-19 vaccine.

This clone appeared once. The chain joins TRBV11-2 to TRBJ2-7, with D unresolved. Trimming cost V 5 bases and J 2 bases, with 7 bases left between them. The CDR3 runs to 12 residues. CDR1 SGHAT and CDR2 FQNNGV come from the germline V gene. CDR3 bases: TGTGCCAGCAGCCTGTCGCCCTACGAGCAGTACGTC. Its protein product is CASSLSPYEQYV.

The chain carries TRBV25-1 and TRBJ1-2; D remains unclear. Germline V gene sequence: CDR1 MGHDK, CDR2 SYGVNS. The CDR3 extends over 13 amino acids. V lost 0 bases, J lost 7 bases, and 9 bases lay in between. The CDR3 here is CASSEYRGIGYTF. CDR3 DNA: TGTGCCAGCAGTGAATATAGAGGTATTGGCTACACCTTC.

This chain links TRBV6-4 with TRBJ2-7, with 10 bases matching TRBD2. Germline V gene data show CDR1 as MRHNA and CDR2 as SNTAGT. V shed 3 bases, J shed 3 bases, and the junction held 2 bases outside the gene matches. The CDR3 spans 14 residues. In DNA, the CDR3 is TGTGCCAGCAGTGAAACTAGCGGGGACTACGAGCAGTACTTC. Translation gives CASSETSGDYEQYF.

The V and J genes are TRBV7-9 and TRBJ1-2, with 9 bases that match TRBD1. Germline assignment: CDR1 SEHNR and CDR2 FQNEAQ (reference sequence). The CDR3 extends over 14 amino acids. J lost 1 base, V lost 5 bases, and 2 bases had no gene match. The CDR3 coding sequence is TGTGCCAGCAGCGAGGGACAGGGTAACTATGGCTACACCTTC. Translation gives CASSEGQGNYGYTF.

The CDR3 region is CASMDDYSNQPQHF. For the CDR3, the DNA is TGTGCCAGCATGGACGACTATAGCAATCAGCCCCAGCATTTT. V and J are TRBV2 and TRBJ1-5, with unresolved D. Germline V gene lookup returns CDR1 SNHLY and CDR2 FYNNEI. The CDR3 consists of 14 residues. V shed 7 bases and J shed 0 bases, with 10 bases lying between them. Together with reference TRBV2 and TRBJ1-5, the CDR3 gives the full variable domain: EPEVTQTPSHQVTQMGQEVILRCVPISNHLYFYWYRQILGQKVEFLVSFYNNEISEKSEIFDDQFSVERPDGSNFTLKIRSTKLEDSAMYFCASMDDYSNQPQHFGDGTRLSIL.

The chain links TRBV19 to TRBJ1-6; D not resolved. V gave up 5 bases and J gave up 10 bases, with 18 bases separating them. CDR1 LNHDA and CDR2 SQIVND come from the germline V gene (reference sequence). The CDR3 extends over 15 amino acids. The CDR3 is CASSARAEPTSPLHF. The CDR3 nucleotides are TGTGCCAGTAGTGCCCGGGCAGAGCCGACATCACCCCTCCACTTT.

This chain uses TRBV28 with TRBJ2-5, with 7 bases lining up with TRBD2. The CDR3 length is 14 residues. V was clipped by 3 bases and J by 7 bases; unmatched bases: 8. CDR1 and CDR2 from the germline V gene are MDHEN and SYDVKM. The CDR3 nucleotides read TGTGCCAGCAGTTTCCTGGCGGGGGAGGCGACCCAGTACTTC. Its translation: CASSFLAGEATQYF.

The chain carries TRBV4-2 and TRBJ2-2; TRBD2 matches 7 bases. The CDR3 contains 16 residues. Germline values: CDR1 LGHNA, CDR2 YNFKEQ. The junction had 7 bases not matched to a gene; V was cut back by 1 base and J by 5 bases. The CDR3 loop reads CASSQGAGGGTGELFF. CDR3 bases: TGTGCCAGCAGCCAAGGTGCTGGGGGAGGGACCGGGGAGCTGTTTTTT.

The chain employs TRBV24-1 and TRBJ2-7, with D possibly being TRBD1 (5 bases). The CDR3 has 13 residues. Germline V gene sequence: CDR1 KGHDR, CDR2 SFDVKD. Trimming left V 6 bases short and J 6 bases short, with 14 bases between. The DNA of the CDR3 is TGTGCCACCAGTCTGGGCCTTGGGGCCGAGCAGTACGTC. It translates to CATSLGLGAEQYV.

The chain has TRBV7-2 and TRBJ1-1; D may be TRBD1 (5 bases). Germline V gives CDR1 SGHTA, CDR2 FQGNSA. V was shortened by 0 bases and J by 10 bases, with 15 bases between the two germline ends. This CDR3 spans 14 amino acids. CDR3 sequence: CASSLAGTLRRAFF. The DNA of the CDR3 is TGTGCCAGCAGCTTAGCTGGGACCCTCCGGCGAGCTTTCTTT.

The chain recombines TRBV2 with TRBJ2-7; possibly TRBD2 for D (6 bases). This CDR3 region has 13 residues. Germline loops: CDR1 SNHLY, CDR2 FYNNEI. The V end lost 5 bases, the J end lost 4 bases, and 12 bases lay between the germline ends. The CDR3 nucleotides are TGTGCCAGCAGTTACCTGGGGACTTACGAGCAGTACGTC. Amino acid sequence: CASSYLGTYEQYV.

The rearrangement uses TRBV7-2 and TRBJ1-4; D gene unclear. Per the germline V gene, CDR1 is SGHTA and CDR2 is FQGNSA. The CDR3 contains 14 residues. The V end lost 1 base, the J end lost 8 bases, and 11 bases lay between the germline ends. CDR3 loop: CASSLDSAIEKLFF. The CDR3 coding sequence is TGTGCCAGCAGCTTAGACAGCGCGATCGAAAAACTGTTTTTT.

The chain uses TRBV30 and TRBJ1-1; TRBD1 aligns across 9 bases. Germline-derived CDR1 and CDR2 are GTSNPN and SVGIG (reference sequence). V lost 2 bases and J lost 6; bases outside the gene matches: 10. The CDR3 is 15 amino acids. This CDR3 reads CAWSNTGQGGAEAFF. DNA of the CDR3: TGTGCCTGGAGTAACACGGGACAGGGTGGCGCTGAAGCTTTCTTT.

The chain combines TRBV12-3 or TRBV12-4 with TRBJ2-2; TRBD1 matches at 7 bases. Germline trimming cut 3 bases from V and 6 bases from J; bases unmatched to any gene: 1. This CDR3 has 13 amino acids. Here the CDR3 reads CASSFRGSGELFF. In nucleotides, the CDR3 is TGTGCCAGCAGTTTCAGGGGGTCCGGGGAGCTGTTTTTT.